A selection of T cell receptor beta chains follows, all from one sample in a study of T cell changes during pregnancy in multiple sclerosis. Repertoires were generated with immunoSEQ multiplex PCR, while TCRdb's copy carries only in-frame clones and drops some. Of some 67,000 clones in the sample, around 92% were seen once. This specimen was peripheral blood, taken after pregnancy. The receptor set was obtained from a female donor with multiple sclerosis, enrolled in a pregnancy study. The CDR3 runs from the conserved cysteine through the conserved F or W. The order of the fields is clone size, D gene, V gene, J gene, CDR3 DNA, CDR3 protein. D genes are given only for firm matches. Clone size is stated in some rows and not others, as once, few, many or a class when expanded.

NA	NA	TRBV5-1	TRBJ2-5	TGCGCCAGCAGCTTGAATGCGGGTTTCGAAGAGACCCAGTACTTC	CASSLNAGFEETQYF
once	TRBD1	TRBV18	TRBJ1-2	TGTGCCAGCTCACCGACTCCGGGACAGGGGGAAGATGGCTACACCTTC	CASSPTPGQGEDGYTF
NA	NA	TRBV5-1	TRBJ1-1	TGCGCCAGCAGCGGAGGATATTCGAACACTGAAGCTTTCTTT	CASSGGYSNTEAFF
once	NA	TRBV6-1	TRBJ2-5	TGTGCCAGCACCGCCTTAGGGGGAAGCCAGTACTTC	CASTALGGSQYF
few	NA	TRBV7-9	TRBJ1-2	TGTGCCAGCAGTCTAACTCTGGGCCATGGCTACACCTTC	CASSLTLGHGYTF
NA	TRBD2	TRBV7-7	TRBJ2-1	TGTGCCAGCAGCTTAAGGCTAGCGGGAGGGAATGAGCAGTTCTTC	CASSLRLAGGNEQFF
NA	NA	TRBV7-9	TRBJ2-1	TGTGCCAGCAGCTTCCTTAATGAGCAGTTCTTC	CASSFLNEQFF
NA	TRBD2	TRBV7-9	TRBJ2-2	TGTGCCAGCAGACCCAGCGGGACTAGGACCGGGGAGCTGTTTTTT	CASRPSGTRTGELFF
NA	TRBD1	TRBV28	TRBJ1-5	TGTGCCAGCAGGGACAGGGAAAATCAGCCCCAGCATTTT	CASRDRENQPQHF
NA	TRBD1	TRBV30	TRBJ2-1	TGTGCCTGGAGACCGGGACAGGGGGTCAATGAGCAGTTCTTC	CAWRPGQGVNEQFF
NA	NA	TRBV5-1	TRBJ2-7	TGCGCCAGCAGCTCAGGGTTCGAGCAGTACTTC	CASSSGFEQYF
NA	NA	TRBV4-2	TRBJ2-5	TGTGCCAGCAGCCAAGATTCGCGGGGAGAGACCCAGTACTTC	CASSQDSRGETQYF
NA	NA	TRBV28	TRBJ1-1	TGTGCCAGCAGCTTCATGCGGATGAACACTGAAGCTTTCTTT	CASSFMRMNTEAFF
NA	NA	TRBV19	TRBJ2-7	TGTGCCAGCGTGGGCAGCTCCTACGAGCAGTACTTC	CASVGSSYEQYF
NA	TRBD1	TRBV5-1	TRBJ2-6	TGCGCCAGCGGGACAGGGGACCGGGCTGGGGCCAACGTCCTGACTTTC	CASGTGDRAGANVLTF
NA	TRBD2	TRBV10-1	TRBJ2-3	TGCGCCAGCAGTGAACTAGCGGGAGCTAGCACAGATACGCAGTATTTT	CASSELAGASTDTQYF
NA	TRBD2	TRBV29-1	TRBJ2-2	TGCAGCCTCGGTGTTCAGGCGGGGGACACCGGGGAGCTGTTTTTT	CSLGVQAGDTGELFF
NA	NA	TRBV7-2	TRBJ1-4	TGTGCCAGCAGCTCACCACGGGACATCCAAAATGAAAAACTGTTTTTT	CASSSPRDIQNEKLFF
NA	TRBD2	TRBV2	TRBJ2-5	TGTGCCAGCAAGGGAGGACTAGCGAGGAAAGGGGAAGAGACCCAGTACTTC	CASKGGLARKGEETQYF
NA	TRBD2	TRBV27	TRBJ2-7	TGTGCCAGCAGTTTATCGCCGGGCGGGGGAATTTACGAGCAGTACTTC	CASSLSPGGGIYEQYF
NA	NA	TRBV7-9	TRBJ2-5	TGTGCCAGCAGTAAACGGGGGAGAAGAGAAGAGACCCAGTACTTC	CASSKRGRREETQYF
NA	NA	TRBV5-1	TRBJ2-1	TGCGCCAGCAGCATCGAGGCGGGAAAATACAATGAGCAGTTCTTC	CASSIEAGKYNEQFF
NA	NA	TRBV6-1	TRBJ2-3	TGTGCCAGCAGTGGACAGGGAGGCGGGACAGATACGCAGTATTTT	CASSGQGGGTDTQYF
NA	NA	TRBV5-1	TRBJ2-4	TGCGCCAGCAGCTTGGAACCAAATCAGGGCATTCAGTACTTC	CASSLEPNQGIQYF
few	TRBD1	TRBV2	TRBJ1-1	TGTGCCAGCGGACAGGGAGGAAGTGAAGCTTTCTTT	CASGQGGSEAFF
NA	NA	TRBV7-2	TRBJ1-2	TGTGCCAGCAGACGACAGGCCAACTATGGCTACACCTTC	CASRRQANYGYTF
NA	NA	TRBV7-3	TRBJ2-3	TGTGCCAGCAGCTTCCGGGGCACAGATACGCAGTATTTT	CASSFRGTDTQYF
NA	TRBD1	TRBV14	TRBJ1-2	TGTGCCAGCAGCCGACAGGGGGCTGGTGGCTACACCTTC	CASSRQGAGGYTF
few	TRBD2	TRBV6-1	TRBJ2-7	TGTGCCAGCAGTGTCTCCGGGACTAGGGGAACCTTC	CASSVSGTRGTF
few	TRBD1	TRBV2	TRBJ1-5	TGTGCCAGCATGTCAGGGGGAAAACCCCAGCATTTT	CASMSGGKPQHF
NA	TRBD2	TRBV7-9	TRBJ2-5	TGTGCCAGCAGCTTACCGACTAGCGGGAGGGAGACCCAGTACTTC	CASSLPTSGRETQYF
once	TRBD2	TRBV7-4	TRBJ2-7	TGTGCCAGCACCAGGGGTTGCGGGAGGTACGAGCAGTACTTC	CASTRGCGRYEQYF
NA	NA	TRBV18	TRBJ2-1	TGTGCCAGCTCGCCGTCTAGCGACAATGAGCAGTTCTTC	CASSPSSDNEQFF
NA	NA	TRBV12-5	TRBJ1-2	TGTGCTAGTGGCTGGGCTACAGGGTTATCTGGCTACACCTTC	CASGWATGLSGYTF
NA	TRBD1	TRBV6-5	TRBJ2-7	TGTGCCAGCAGTTATTCCGGGACAGCCACCTACGAGCAGTACTTC	CASSYSGTATYEQYF
NA	TRBD2	TRBV7-2	TRBJ2-5	TGTGCCAGCAGCCCCGGACTAGCCGAGACCCAGTACTTC	CASSPGLAETQYF
NA	TRBD2	TRBV23-1	TRBJ2-3	TGCGCCAGCATTGGGACTAGCGCTTCACCCTTCACAGATACGCAGTATTTT	CASIGTSASPFTDTQYF
NA	NA	TRBV6-6	TRBJ2-5	TGTGCCAGCAGTTTCGACAGGCTTGAGACCCAGTACTTC	CASSFDRLETQYF
NA	NA	TRBV6-1	TRBJ1-4	TGTGCCAGCAGTGTGCAGGGTGGGGAAAAACTGTTTTTT	CASSVQGGEKLFF
NA	NA	TRBV18	TRBJ1-5	TGTGCCAGCTCACCCGCTCGCGGGGGCACCAATCAGCCCCAGCATTTT	CASSPARGGTNQPQHF
NA	NA	TRBV11-2	TRBJ2-5	TGTGCCAGCAGCCTTAGCGGCAAGCCATATCGTGAGACCCAGTACTTC	CASSLSGKPYRETQYF
NA	NA	TRBV10-3	TRBJ2-7	TGTGCCATCAGCATAATCCCAGGGTCCGGATACGAGCAGTACTTC	CAISIIPGSGYEQYF
NA	TRBD1	TRBV5-6	TRBJ1-1	TGTGCCAGCAGCTTGGCAACAGGGGTCACTGAAGCTTTCTTT	CASSLATGVTEAFF
NA	NA	TRBV2	TRBJ2-5	TGTGCCATCAGGGCAGGGGGGCAAGTCTGGGAGACCCAGTACTTC	CAIRAGGQVWETQYF
few	NA	TRBV7-3	TRBJ2-2	TGTGCCAGCAGGCCGGGGGACCAGATTACCGGGGAGCTGTTTTTT	CASRPGDQITGELFF